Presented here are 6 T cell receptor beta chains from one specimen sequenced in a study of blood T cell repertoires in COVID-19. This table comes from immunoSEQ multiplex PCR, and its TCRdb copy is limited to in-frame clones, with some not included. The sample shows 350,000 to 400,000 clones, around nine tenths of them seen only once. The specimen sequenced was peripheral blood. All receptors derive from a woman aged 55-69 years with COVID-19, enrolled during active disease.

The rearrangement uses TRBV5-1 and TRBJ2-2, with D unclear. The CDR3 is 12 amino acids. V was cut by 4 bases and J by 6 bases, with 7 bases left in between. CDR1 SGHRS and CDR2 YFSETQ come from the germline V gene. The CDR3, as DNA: TGCGCCAGCAGCCAAAATTCCGGGGAGCTGTTTTTT. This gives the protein CASSQNSGELFF.

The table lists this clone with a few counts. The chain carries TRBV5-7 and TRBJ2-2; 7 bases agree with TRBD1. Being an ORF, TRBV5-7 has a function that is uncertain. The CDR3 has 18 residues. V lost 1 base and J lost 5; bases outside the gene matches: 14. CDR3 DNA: TGTGCCAGCAGCTTGTGGGGACAGTACCCCGGGGATACCGGGGAGCTGTTTTTT. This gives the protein CASSLWGQYPGDTGELFF.

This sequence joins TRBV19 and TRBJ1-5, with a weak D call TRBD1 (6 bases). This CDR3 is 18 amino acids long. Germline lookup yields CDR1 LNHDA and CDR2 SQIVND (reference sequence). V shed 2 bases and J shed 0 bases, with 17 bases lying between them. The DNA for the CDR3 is TGTGCCAGTAGTATAAAGACAGGCGGATACTATAGCAATCAGCCCCAGCATTTT. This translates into CASSIKTGGYYSNQPQHF.

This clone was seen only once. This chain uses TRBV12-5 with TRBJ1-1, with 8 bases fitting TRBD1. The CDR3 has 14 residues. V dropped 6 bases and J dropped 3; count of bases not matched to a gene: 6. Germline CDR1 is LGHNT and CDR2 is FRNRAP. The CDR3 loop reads CASGLRGQDTEAFF. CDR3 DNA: TGTGCTAGTGGCCTCAGGGGGCAGGACACTGAAGCTTTCTTT.

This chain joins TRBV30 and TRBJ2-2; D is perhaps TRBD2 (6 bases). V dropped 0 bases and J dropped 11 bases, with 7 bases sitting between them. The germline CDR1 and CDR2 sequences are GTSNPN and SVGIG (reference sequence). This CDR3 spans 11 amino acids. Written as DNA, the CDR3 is TGTGCCTGGAGTGTGGAGGGTGAGCTGTTTTTT. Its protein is CAWSVEGELFF.

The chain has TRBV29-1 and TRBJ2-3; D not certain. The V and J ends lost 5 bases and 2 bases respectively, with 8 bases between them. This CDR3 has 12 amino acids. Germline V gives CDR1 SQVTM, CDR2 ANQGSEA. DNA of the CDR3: TGCAGCGTTACTATGGCCACAGATACGCAGTATTTT. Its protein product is CSVTMATDTQYF.